The 25 T cell receptor beta chains below come from one sample, sequenced in a study of cytomegalovirus exposure and HLA in healthy donors. Primers: 60 Vbeta forward and 13 Jbeta reverse. Profiling relied on immunoSEQ multiplex PCR, and the TCRdb table lists in-frame clones only, not all of them. Its table lists 100,000 to 150,000 clones. The sample comprised PBMCs. All receptors derive from a man aged 40-55 years in good health and CMV-seronegative.

The rearrangement uses TRBV2 and TRBJ2-1; the match to TRBD2 covers 13 bases. The germline CDR1 and CDR2 sequences are SNHLY and FYNNEI. With V trimmed by 4 bases and J by 9 bases, 6 bases remained unmatched. CDR3 size: 15 residues. DNA of the CDR3: TGTGCCAGCAGTGTGACTAGCGGGAGGAATGGTGAGCAGTTCTTC. Translation: CASSVTSGRNGEQFF. Together with reference TRBV2 and TRBJ2-1, the CDR3 gives the full variable domain: EPEVTQTPSHQVTQMGQEVILRCVPISNHLYFYWYRQILGQKVEFLVSFYNNEISEKSEIFDDQFSVERPDGSNFTLKIRSTKLEDSAMYFCASSVTSGRNGEQFFGPGTRLTVL.

As DNA, the CDR3 is TGTGCCAGCAGCCAAGCTCTAGGGGACACCGGGGAGCTGTTTTTT. Translated: CASSQALGDTGELFF. V is TRBV4-2 and J is TRBJ2-2; perhaps TRBD1 as D (5 bases). From germline, CDR1 is LGHNA and CDR2 YNFKEQ. The V end lost 1 base, the J end lost 3 bases, and 9 bases lay between the germline ends. The CDR3 contains 15 residues.

The V and J genes are TRBV5-1 and TRBJ2-2, with D possibly matching TRBD1 (5 bases). Trimming removed 4 bases at V and 3 bases at J, with 16 bases between. In germline, CDR1 is SGHRS, CDR2 YFSETQ. The length of the CDR3 is 16 residues. CDR3 residues: CASSPGGRAHTGELFF. CDR3 nucleotide sequence: TGCGCCAGCAGCCCAGGTGGCAGGGCCCACACCGGGGAGCTGTTTTTT.

V usage is TRBV30 and J usage is TRBJ1-4; no definite D call. The ends were cut back, 3 bases at V and 3 bases at J, with 17 bases in the middle. Germline-derived CDR1 and CDR2 are GTSNPN and SVGIG (reference sequence). The CDR3 totals 16 residues. In DNA, the CDR3 is TGTGCCTGGAGGGCCCCTGGGTACAGCCCTAATGAAAAACTGTTTTTT. Amino acid sequence: CAWRAPGYSPNEKLFF. The variable domain in full, with the rest retrieved from reference TRBV30 and TRBJ1-4, is SQTIHQWPATLVQPVGSPLSLECTVEGTSNPNLYWYRQAAGRGLQLLFYSVGIGQISSEVPQNLSASRPQDRQFILSSKKLLLSDSGFYLCAWRAPGYSPNEKLFFGSGTQLSVL.

V and J are TRBV27 and TRBJ2-3, with 14 bases that match TRBD2. V was pared by 8 bases and J by 3 bases, with 13 bases of the junction left unmatched. In germline, CDR1 is MNHEY, CDR2 SMNVEV (reference sequence). The CDR3 is 18 residues long. The CDR3 protein is CASVRRLAGGLGTDTQYF. The CDR3 DNA reads as TGTGCCAGCGTGAGGCGACTAGCGGGAGGGCTGGGAACAGATACGCAGTATTTT.

This rearrangement joins TRBV11-3 to TRBJ2-7, with D tentatively TRBD2 (5 bases). Germline CDR1 reads SGHNT; CDR2 reads YENEEA. V was trimmed by 5 bases and J by 6 bases, leaving 11 bases between them. CDR3 length equals 12 residues. The CDR3 loop is CASSPGVGEQYF. The CDR3 nucleotides are TGTGCCAGCAGCCCCGGGGTGGGCGAGCAGTACTTC.

The chain carries TRBV30 and TRBJ2-6; D is unresolved. Trimming took off 4 bases at V and 0 bases at J, with 13 bases between the two ends. Germline V gene sequence: CDR1 GTSNPN, CDR2 SVGIG (reference sequence). This CDR3 has 16 residues. The CDR3 bases are TGTGCCTGGAAAGGAGATGTTCCCTCTGGGGCCAACGTCCTGACTTTC. Its protein product is CAWKGDVPSGANVLTF.

The rearrangement links TRBV30 to TRBJ1-3; 7 positions agree with TRBD1. The CDR3 covers 14 residues. After removal of 5 bases from V and 4 bases from J, the junction contained 8 bases not matched to a gene. In germline, CDR1 is GTSNPN, CDR2 SVGIG (reference sequence). CDR3 DNA: TGTGCCTGGGATAACAGGGGATGGGGAAACACCATATATTTT. Translating it yields CAWDNRGWGNTIYF.

This rearrangement joins TRBV4-1 to TRBJ2-1; 8 positions agree with TRBD2. CDR3 size: 17 residues. V lost 0 bases and J lost 5; bases outside the gene matches: 9. Germline values: CDR1 MGHRA, CDR2 YSYEKL. CDR3 sequence reads: CASSQERLLAGDNEQFF. In DNA form, the CDR3 reads TGCGCCAGCAGCCAAGAAAGGTTGCTAGCGGGTGACAATGAGCAGTTCTTC.

This chain uses TRBV5-6 with TRBJ2-3; 7 bases map to TRBD2. The V segment lost 4 bases and the J segment 6 bases; nucleotides outside the gene matches: 14. Germline assignment: CDR1 SGHDT and CDR2 YYEEEE. The CDR3 contains 16 residues. CDR3 bases: TGTGCCAGCAGCCCATCTAGCGGTTTAGGTGGGGATACGCAGTATTTT. Encoded protein: CASSPSSGLGGDTQYF.

The rearrangement joins TRBV5-1 to TRBJ2-1; 9 bases are shared with TRBD2. The length of the CDR3 is 15 residues. Trimming removed 5 bases from V and 5 bases from J; junction bases left unmatched: 8. CDR1 is SGHRS, CDR2 YFSETQ, per germline. In nucleotides, the CDR3 is TGCGCCAGCAGGGAAGCCAGCGGGAGGAACAATGAGCAGTTCTTC. Translation: CASREASGRNNEQFF.

This sequence joins TRBV5-1 and TRBJ2-1; TRBD1 matches at 10 bases. CDR1 is SGHRS, CDR2 YFSETQ, per germline. V was pared by 4 bases and J by 9 bases, with 13 bases of the junction left unmatched. CDR3 length: 16 residues. CDR3 DNA sequence: TGCGCCAGCAGCGATAGACCGGGACAGGGGAAGGGTGAGCAGTTCTTC. Protein product: CASSDRPGQGKGEQFF.

The chain is built from TRBV7-9 and TRBJ2-7, with 7 nucleotides matching TRBD2. Germline loops: CDR1 SEHNR, CDR2 FQNEAQ (reference sequence). The length of the CDR3 is 14 residues. Trimming cost V 7 bases and J 3 bases; bases outside gene matches: 9. CDR3 sequence: CASTRVLASYEQYF. CDR3 in DNA: TGTGCCAGCACCCGCGTACTAGCGAGCTACGAGCAGTACTTC.

The genes are TRBV2 and TRBJ2-1; D is possibly TRBD1 (6 bases). Per germline, CDR1 SNHLY and CDR2 FYNNEI. The CDR3 sequence is 16 residues long. Trimming removed 4 bases at V and 3 bases at J, with 16 bases between. The CDR3 loop reads CASSALDSLFYNEQFF. CDR3 in DNA: TGTGCCAGCAGTGCCCTGGACAGCCTATTCTACAATGAGCAGTTCTTC.

The chain combines TRBV30 with TRBJ2-5, with TRBD1 as a possible D gene (6 bases). The V end lost 2 bases, the J end lost 0 bases, and 13 bases lay between the germline ends. This CDR3 is built from 15 residues. Per germline, CDR1 GTSNPN and CDR2 SVGIG (reference sequence). The CDR3 DNA follows: TGTGCCTGGAGTCGACAGGATTTGAACCAAGAGACCCAGTACTTC. Translation gives CAWSRQDLNQETQYF.

J is TRBJ1-5 and V is TRBV6-1, with 7 bases fitting TRBD1. This CDR3 has 15 residues. V lost 4 bases and J lost 7; bases outside the gene matches: 10. The germline V gene has CDR1 MNHNS and CDR2 SASEGT. The CDR3 region has the DNA TGTGCCAGCAGTGTAACCCGCACACAGGGGCAGCCCCAGCATTTT. Translation gives CASSVTRTQGQPQHF.

V and J are TRBV9 and TRBJ2-2; 7 bases align to TRBD1. The CDR3 covers 14 residues. V lost 5 bases, J lost 1 base, and 2 bases stayed unmatched. CDR1 and CDR2 from the germline V gene are SGDLS and YYNGEE. The CDR3 region is CASRRQGNTGELFF. CDR3 coding DNA: TGTGCCAGCAGAAGACAGGGGAACACCGGGGAGCTGTTTTTT.

This chain uses TRBV19 with TRBJ2-2; a weak D match, TRBD1 (6 bases). The CDR3 runs to 18 residues. Per the germline V gene, CDR1 is LNHDA and CDR2 is SQIVND (reference sequence). V was cut by 4 bases and J by 3 bases, with 21 bases left in between. In nucleotides, the CDR3 is TGTGCCAGTAGTAGGACAAAACCCCGGGACAACGACACCGGGGAGCTGTTTTTT. Translated, it gives CASSRTKPRDNDTGELFF.

This rearrangement joins TRBV7-3 to TRBJ2-5; D remains unclear. The CDR3 runs 14 residues. CDR1 is SGHTA and CDR2 is FQGTGA in the germline V gene. The V gene lost 5 bases and the J gene lost 5 bases, with 15 bases spanning the gap. The CDR3 sequence is CASSPPENRETQYF. The CDR3 DNA reads as TGTGCCAGCAGCCCCCCTGAAAACCGGGAGACCCAGTACTTC.

The rearrangement uses TRBV5-6 and TRBJ2-7; a weak D match, TRBD2 (6 bases). The CDR3 contains 16 residues. Trimming pared 6 bases from V and 2 bases from J, leaving 21 bases between. Germline values: CDR1 SGHDT, CDR2 YYEEEE. The CDR3 reads CASNLRVSGGPYEQYF. The CDR3 coding sequence is TGTGCCAGCAATTTGCGGGTTAGCGGAGGCCCCTACGAGCAGTACTTC.

This chain links TRBV7-9 with TRBJ2-3; 7 nucleotides line up with TRBD1. V trimming: 7 bases; J trimming: 5 bases; junction bases outside the gene matches: 12. The germline gives CDR1 SEHNR, CDR2 FQNEAQ (reference sequence). The CDR3 totals 15 residues. The CDR3 bases are TGTGCCAGCACCACGGGACAGCTGAAGGGAGATACGCAGTATTTT. This translates into CASTTGQLKGDTQYF.

The chain carries TRBV27 and TRBJ2-1; D possibly corresponds to TRBD2 (5 bases). Trimming removed 6 bases at V and 0 bases at J, with 18 bases between. Germline-derived CDR1 and CDR2 are MNHEY and SMNVEV (reference sequence). The CDR3 sequence is 17 residues long. CDR3: CASSPPIAPSSYNEQFF. Written as DNA, the CDR3 is TGTGCCAGCAGCCCCCCGATAGCGCCGAGCTCCTACAATGAGCAGTTCTTC.

This chain connects TRBV18 to TRBJ2-7, with TRBD2 identical over 11 bases. J was trimmed by 4 bases and V by 2 bases; bases with no gene match: 1. Germline V CDR1 and CDR2: KGHSH, LQKENI. The CDR3 consists of 14 residues. The CDR3 region has the DNA TGTGCCAGCTCACCAGGGACTAGCGGATACGAGCAGTACTTC. The encoded protein is CASSPGTSGYEQYF.

The chain links TRBV4-1 to TRBJ1-1; D uncertain. Per the germline V gene, CDR1 is MGHRA and CDR2 is YSYEKL. CDR3 length: 11 residues. Trimming took off 7 bases at V and 8 bases at J, with 11 bases between the two ends. The CDR3 spells CASIRGNEAFF. Written as DNA, the CDR3 is TGCGCCAGCATTAGAGGGAACGAAGCTTTCTTT.

The CDR3 loop reads CASSPVSGPTDTQYF. As DNA, the CDR3 is TGTGCCAGCAGCCCTGTTAGCGGTCCCACAGATACGCAGTATTTT. This rearrangement joins TRBV5-5 to TRBJ2-3, with D tentatively TRBD2 (6 bases). This CDR3 comprises 15 residues. The V gene lost 4 bases and the J gene lost 2 bases, with 14 bases spanning the gap. Germline V gene sequence: CDR1 SGHKS, CDR2 YYEKEE (reference sequence).